The clone carrying this T cell receptor (beta chain) was found a few times. The data stem from a study of blood T cell repertoires in COVID-19. Sequencing used immunoSEQ multiplex PCR; TCRdb keeps in-frame clones, though not all of them. Counted here are approximately 150,000 clones, approximately 90% occurring once; the ten biggest clones make up 5%. The receptor's source is a human donor in a cohort sampled during active COVID-19. The material sequenced was peripheral blood.

The chain's CDR3 is CASSPDRGLTDTQYF. As DNA, the CDR3 is TGTGCCAGCAGCCCCGACAGGGGGCTTACAGATACGCAGTATTTT. The V gene is TRBV7-3, the J gene TRBJ2-3; 10 bases match TRBD1. Trimming took 5 bases from V and 3 from J; bases not matched to a gene: 5. The CDR3 extends over 15 amino acids. Germline V gene sequence: CDR1 SGHTA, CDR2 FQGTGA.